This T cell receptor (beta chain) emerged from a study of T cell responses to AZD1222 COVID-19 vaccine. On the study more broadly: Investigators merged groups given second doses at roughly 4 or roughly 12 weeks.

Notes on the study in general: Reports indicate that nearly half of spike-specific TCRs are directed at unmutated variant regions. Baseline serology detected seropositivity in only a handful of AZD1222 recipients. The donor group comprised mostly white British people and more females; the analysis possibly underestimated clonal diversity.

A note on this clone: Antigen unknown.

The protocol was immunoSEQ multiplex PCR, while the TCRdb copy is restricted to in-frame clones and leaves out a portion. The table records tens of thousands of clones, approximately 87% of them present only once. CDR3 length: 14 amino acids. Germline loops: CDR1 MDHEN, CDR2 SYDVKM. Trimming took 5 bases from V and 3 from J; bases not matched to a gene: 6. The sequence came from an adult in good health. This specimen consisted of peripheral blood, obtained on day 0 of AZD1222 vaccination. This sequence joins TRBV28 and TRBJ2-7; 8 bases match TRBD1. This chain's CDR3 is CASSLQGAHYEQYF. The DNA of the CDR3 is TGTGCCAGCAGTCTCCAGGGGGCCCACTACGAGCAGTACTTC.